The clone carrying this T cell receptor beta chain occurred a few times. Its antigen is undetermined. The data were taken from a study of T cells in Graves' hyperthyroidism and ophthalmopathy. Study results and limitations: The authors' 13 V-J model separated ophthalmopathy from stable hyperthyroidism.

Between the trimmed V and J ends, which lost 2 bases and 1 base, there was a span of 11 bases. Germline CDR1 MGHRA, CDR2 YSYEKL. This CDR3 contains 15 residues. RNA transcripts yielded amplified TCR beta CDR3 regions. Carried out on the TCR CDR3, a first-round RT-PCR used the HTBI primer set. Each CDR3 protein is one row after TCRdb ran MiXCR on the multiplex PCR reads. The sample has roughly 260,000 distinct CDR3 sequences; roughly 15% are singletons. The study based diagnoses on clinical symptoms, serum thyroxine and TRAb, thyroid ultrasound and orbital computed tomography. Cells are PBMCs isolated from about 10 ml of fresh blood.

The TCR originated in a woman in her forties with Graves' hyperthyroidism that later progressed to Graves' ophthalmopathy. The chain employs TRBV4-1 and TRBJ1-1; weak D call: TRBD1 (5 bases). Sequences were obtained from blood. CDR3 DNA: TGCGCCAGCAGCCAACCGGGGGGGAGGAACACTGAAGCTTTCTTT. Protein: CASSQPGGRNTEAFF.